The 22 T cell receptor beta chains below come from one sample, sequenced in a study of T cell responses to AZD1222 COVID-19 vaccine. Sequenced by immunoSEQ multiplex PCR; TCRdb stores in-frame clones only, minus some. Of 80,000 to 95,000 clones in the sample, roughly 91% were seen once. The source material was peripheral blood, sampled on day 0 of MenACWY control vaccination. Source of these receptors: an adult in good health.

The chain combines TRBV7-8 with TRBJ2-7; TRBD1 matches at 7 bases. This CDR3 has 17 amino acids. CDR1 is SGHVS and CDR2 is FQNEAQ in the germline V gene. Trimming removed 1 base from V and 6 bases from J; junction bases left unmatched: 15. CDR3 amino acids: CASSLESPGQLLGEQYF. CDR3 nucleotides: TGTGCCAGCAGCTTAGAGTCCCCGGGACAGCTATTGGGCGAGCAGTACTTC.

In this sample, this clone turned up a few times. The chain uses TRBV5-1 and TRBJ1-5; TRBD1 aligns across 7 bases. This CDR3 has 15 amino acids. Losses at the gene ends were 2 bases for V and 5 bases for J; bases not matched to a gene: 7. Germline CDR1 reads SGHRS; CDR2 reads YFSETQ. CDR3 DNA sequence: TGCGCCAGCAGCTTAGACAGGGCCGCTGATCAGCCCCAGCATTTT. This gives the protein CASSLDRAADQPQHF.

The chain combines TRBV19 with TRBJ2-2; tentative D call: TRBD1 (6 bases). CDR3 size: 14 residues. Trimming cost V 11 bases and J 5 bases, with 18 bases left between them. The germline V gene has CDR1 LNHDA and CDR2 SQIVND (reference sequence). CDR3 sequence (DNA): TGTGCCTCAACACTCCAGGGGAATACCGGGGAGCTGTTTTTT. Protein sequence: CASTLQGNTGELFF.

The genes are TRBV5-1 and TRBJ1-2, with no clear D. V lost 0 bases to trimming and J lost 4 bases, with 7 bases between them. This CDR3 contains 13 residues. Per germline, CDR1 SGHRS and CDR2 YFSETQ. The CDR3 loop reads CASSLEPRYGYTF. The CDR3 DNA follows: TGCGCCAGCAGCTTGGAACCGCGCTATGGCTACACCTTC.

The V call is TRBV19, the J call TRBJ1-5; tentatively, D is TRBD1 (5 bases). The V end was cut by 2 bases, the J end by 3 bases, with 14 bases between. CDR1 is LNHDA and CDR2 is SQIVND in the germline V gene (reference sequence). CDR3 size: 16 residues. The CDR3 nucleotides are TGTGCCAGTAGTATATTGGCCGGAGGGGCCAATCAGCCCCAGCATTTT. This encodes CASSILAGGANQPQHF. Looking up the rest from reference TRBV19 and TRBJ1-5 gives the full variable domain: DGGITQSPKYLFRKEGQNVTLSCEQNLNHDAMYWYRQDPGQGLRLIYYSQIVNDFQKGDIAEGYSVSREKKESFPLTVTSAQKNPTAFYLCASSILAGGANQPQHFGDGTRLSIL.

Comment on this clone: Its ends do not fully match the called genes, so a read error is possible. The rearrangement links TRBV5-8 to TRBJ1-5; D call uncertain. The CDR3 has 16 amino acids. CDR1 and CDR2 (germline): SGHTS, YDEGEE. The CDR3 DNA reads TGTGCCAGCAGCTTTTGGCAGATGAATAGCAATCAGTCCCAGCATTTT. Encoded protein: CASSFWQMNSNQSQHF.

This chain connects TRBV19 to TRBJ1-5; the D gene is possibly TRBD1 (5 bases). The V end lost 3 bases, the J end lost 1 base, and 10 bases lay between the germline ends. The germline CDR1 and CDR2 sequences are LNHDA and SQIVND (reference sequence). The CDR3 covers 15 residues. The CDR3 is CASSMMGGSNQPQHF. The CDR3 DNA follows: TGTGCCAGTAGTATGATGGGGGGGAGCAATCAGCCCCAGCATTTT.

This CDR3 is CASAGQDSGNTIYF. CDR3 in DNA: TGTGCCAGTGCGGGACAGGACTCTGGAAACACCATATATTTT. The V gene is TRBV19, the J gene TRBJ1-3, with 8 positions matching TRBD1. The junction had 3 bases not matched to a gene; V was cut back by 8 bases and J by 0 bases. This CDR3 region has 14 residues. Germline loops: CDR1 LNHDA, CDR2 SQIVND (reference sequence).

This clone was seen a handful of times. The J gene is TRBJ1-2, the V gene TRBV7-2, with D possibly being TRBD1 (6 bases). V lost 4 bases and J 5 bases, leaving 29 bases between the germline ends. This CDR3 contains 19 residues. In germline, CDR1 is SGHTA, CDR2 FQGNSA. CDR3 coding DNA: TGTGCCAGCAGCTCCGGAACCAGGACAGTCAGAGGGGGGTTATATGGCTACACCTTC. Its translation is CASSSGTRTVRGGLYGYTF.

The genes are TRBV5-4 and TRBJ1-5; D remains ambiguous. Per germline, CDR1 SGHNT and CDR2 YYREEE (reference sequence). CDR3 length: 12 amino acids. V was cut by 2 bases and J by 2 bases, with 2 bases left in between. CDR3 sequence (DNA): TGTGCCAGCAGCTTAGGCAATCAGCCCCAGCATTTT. Protein product: CASSLGNQPQHF. The full variable domain, rest sourced from reference TRBV5-4 and TRBJ1-5, is ETGVTQSPTHLIKTRGQQVTLRCSSQSGHNTVSWYQQALGQGPQFIFQYYREEENGRGNFPPRFSGLQFPNYSSELNVNALELDDSALYLCASSLGNQPQHFGDGTRLSIL.

This clone was picked up one time. This chain uses TRBV19 with TRBJ2-1; 12 bases match TRBD2. V trimming: 6 bases; J trimming: 4 bases; junction bases outside the gene matches: 4. The germline V gene encodes CDR1 LNHDA and CDR2 SQIVND (reference sequence). The CDR3 is made up of 15 amino acids. CDR3 sequence (DNA): TGTGCCAGTAGGCCTACTAGCGGGGGGTACAATGAGCAGTTCTTC. Translated, it gives CASRPTSGGYNEQFF. Full variable domain (remainder filled in from reference TRBV19 and TRBJ2-1): DGGITQSPKYLFRKEGQNVTLSCEQNLNHDAMYWYRQDPGQGLRLIYYSQIVNDFQKGDIAEGYSVSREKKESFPLTVTSAQKNPTAFYLCASRPTSGGYNEQFFGPGTRLTVL.

The V call is TRBV19, the J call TRBJ2-7; D not resolved. Trimming cost V 0 bases and J 3 bases, with 6 bases left between them. CDR3 length: 13 amino acids. Per the germline V gene, CDR1 is LNHDA and CDR2 is SQIVND (reference sequence). CDR3 coding DNA: TGTGCCAGTAGTATAGATCCAGGCTACGAGCAGTACTTC. It codes for CASSIDPGYEQYF.

The chain employs TRBV7-2 and TRBJ1-2, with 7 bases aligning to TRBD1. Germline V gene lookup returns CDR1 SGHTA and CDR2 FQGNSA. CDR3 size: 12 residues. The V and J ends lost 4 bases and 7 bases, in that order; junction bases with no gene match: 3. CDR3 protein: CASSYTGVGYTF. The CDR3, as DNA: TGTGCCAGCAGCTACACAGGGGTTGGCTACACCTTC.

The chain joins TRBV15 to TRBJ2-3; 7 positions agree with TRBD2. Trimming at V came to 0 bases and at J to 0 bases, leaving 6 bases not matched to a gene. Germline lookup yields CDR1 LNHNV and CDR2 YYDKDF (reference sequence). CDR3 length: 17 amino acids. DNA of the CDR3: TGTGCCACCAGCAGAGATAGACCGGGACTAAGCACAGATACGCAGTATTTT. Residues: CATSRDRPGLSTDTQYF.

The chain uses TRBV4-1 and TRBJ1-4, with D uncertain. There are 18 residues in the CDR3. Germline CDR1 and CDR2: MGHRA and YSYEKL. The ends were cut back, 1 base at V and 0 bases at J, with 15 bases in the middle. In nucleotides, the CDR3 is TGCGCCAGCAGCCAAGCCCTAAGGAAACAGTCAACTAATGAAAAACTGTTTTTT. It is translated as CASSQALRKQSTNEKLFF.

The chain uses TRBV30 and TRBJ1-1; possible D gene TRBD1, 5 bases. CDR3 length: 13 residues. With 4 bases removed from V and 4 bases from J, the gap between germline ends came to 13 bases. CDR1 and CDR2 (germline): GTSNPN, SVGIG (reference sequence). CDR3 nucleotides: TGTGCCTGGACCGGGGGTTGGAGCACTGAAGCTTTCTTT. Translation gives CAWTGGWSTEAFF. Variable domain in full (rest from reference TRBV30 and TRBJ1-1): SQTIHQWPATLVQPVGSPLSLECTVEGTSNPNLYWYRQAAGRGLQLLFYSVGIGQISSEVPQNLSASRPQDRQFILSSKKLLLSDSGFYLCAWTGGWSTEAFFGQGTRLTVV.

The chain joins TRBV4-3 to TRBJ2-3, with TRBD2 matching 10 bases. V shed 4 bases and J 1 base; nucleotides not matched to a gene: 2. Germline CDR1 is LGHNA and CDR2 is YSLEER. This CDR3 has 15 residues. CDR3 loop: CASSLTSGGTDTQYF. CDR3 bases: TGCGCCAGCAGCCTCACTAGCGGGGGCACAGATACGCAGTATTTT.

J is TRBJ2-5 and V is TRBV7-6; no reliable D call. Germline-derived CDR1 and CDR2 are SGHVS and FNYEAQ. V was pared by 1 base and J by 1 base, with 10 bases between. This CDR3 has 15 amino acids. CDR3 sequence reads: CASSLVQSFQETQYF. As DNA, the CDR3 is TGTGCCAGCAGCTTAGTTCAAAGCTTCCAAGAGACCCAGTACTTC.

The rearrangement links TRBV9 to TRBJ2-1; D perhaps matches TRBD2 (7 bases). CDR3 length: 15 amino acids. CDR1 and CDR2 from the germline V gene are SGDLS and YYNGEE. Trimming left V 4 bases short and J 5 bases short, with 16 bases between. CDR3 sequence: CASSPSGRGDNEQFF. In nucleotides, the CDR3 is TGTGCCAGCAGCCCATCGGGGAGGGGGGACAATGAGCAGTTCTTC. Combining the CDR3 with reference TRBV9 and TRBJ2-1 gives the whole variable domain DSGVTQTPKHLITATGQRVTLRCSPRSGDLSVYWYQQSLDQGLQFLIQYYNGEERAKGNILERFSAQQFPDLHSELNLSSLELGDSALYFCASSPSGRGDNEQFFGPGTRLTVL.

The chain joins TRBV7-3 to TRBJ1-1; 7 bases are a match to TRBD1. The V gene end was trimmed by 5 bases and the J gene end by 0 bases; junction bases not matched to a gene: 3. The CDR3 contains 14 residues. Germline V gives CDR1 SGHTA, CDR2 FQGTGA. The CDR3 bases are TGTGCCAGCAGCGCACAGGGGATGAACACTGAAGCTTTCTTT. Its translation is CASSAQGMNTEAFF.

The V and J genes are TRBV5-6 and TRBJ1-1; 8 bases agree with TRBD1. From germline, CDR1 is SGHDT and CDR2 YYEEEE. The CDR3 spans 15 residues. Losses at the gene ends were 2 bases for V and 3 bases for J; bases not matched to a gene: 6. Written as DNA, the CDR3 is TGTGCCAGCAGCTTAATAACAGGGGGTGACACTGAAGCTTTCTTT. Its translation is CASSLITGGDTEAFF.

This chain links TRBV27 with TRBJ1-1, with D possibly being TRBD1 (5 bases). The CDR3 has 14 amino acids. Trimming left V 0 bases short and J 2 bases short, with 7 bases between. Germline CDR1 is MNHEY and CDR2 is SMNVEV (reference sequence). This CDR3 is CASSLSGTNTEAFF. CDR3 in DNA: TGTGCCAGCAGTTTATCAGGGACCAACACTGAAGCTTTCTTT.